This T cell receptor beta chain was sequenced in a study of T cells in women clearing cervical HPV infection. CDR3 length equals 13 residues. Trimming stripped 4 bases from V and 2 bases from J, with 8 bases between. CDR1 and CDR2 from the germline V gene are SGHNT and YYREEE (reference sequence). Turning to this clone: Read sequence stops 3 residues before the CDR3 end, and the germline J gene provides the missing end.

Clones were read by immunoSEQ multiplex PCR, and TCRdb kept only the in-frame ones, dropping some. The table lists under 20,000 clones. The gene calls are TRBV5-4 and TRBJ2-3, with D perhaps TRBD2 (6 bases). This sequence originates from a woman aged 18 to 69 with a cervical HPV16 infection that either progressed to CIN3+ or cleared (not recorded which). Sequencing used blood buffy coat. The CDR3 protein is CASSRDSTDTQYF. CDR3 DNA (partial): TGTGCCAGCAGCCGGGACTCCACAGATACG. Supplemented by reference TRBV5-4 and TRBJ2-3, the full variable domain reads ETGVTQSPTHLIKTRGQQVTLRCSSQSGHNTVSWYQQALGQGPQFIFQYYREEENGRGNFPPRFSGLQFPNYSSELNVNALELDDSALYLCASSRDSTDTQYFGPGTRLTVL.